A single sample is the source of the 9 T cell receptor beta chains below, sequenced in a study of Graves' ophthalmopathy and Graves' hyperthyroidism. RNA served as the template for amplifying TCR beta CDR3 regions. First-round RT-PCR relied on HTBI primers, and a second-round multiplex PCR came next. A single record per CDR3 protein comes from TCRdb applying MiXCR to the multiplex PCR reads. Counted here are about 500,000 distinct CDR3 sequences, just under 40% occurring once; the ten biggest clones make up roughly 4.5%. The sample was peripheral blood or thyroid tissue (not recorded which). The receptors here all came from an adult man with Graves' hyperthyroidism.

The chain carries TRBV12-3 or TRBV12-4 and TRBJ1-3; no clear D. The CDR3 contains 12 residues. Here the CDR3 reads CASGLSGNTIYF. The CDR3 nucleotides are TGTGCTAGTGGTTTATCCGGAAACACCATATATTTT.

This clonotype was detected many times. This chain uses TRBV24-1 with TRBJ2-3; 8 bases map to TRBD1. Germline-derived CDR1 and CDR2 are KGHDR and SFDVKD. This CDR3 contains 15 residues. Trimming cost V 2 bases and J 4 bases; bases outside gene matches: 4. This CDR3 reads CATSDSDRDADTQYF. DNA of the CDR3: TGTGCCACCAGTGATTCGGACAGGGATGCAGATACGCAGTATTTT.

In the case of this clonotype: This clone may be a read error of a much larger clone one base away. The chain links TRBV12-3 or TRBV12-4 to TRBJ2-2; the match to TRBD1 covers 7 bases. The CDR3 is 15 residues long. The V gene end was trimmed by 5 bases and the J gene end by 2 bases; junction bases not matched to a gene: 5. The CDR3 bases are TGTGCCAGCAGTCTGGACAGGATCAACACCGGGGAGCTGTTTTTT. This translates into CASSLDRINTGELFF.

This clonotype was detected a few times. The V call is TRBV4-1, the J call TRBJ1-6, with TRBD1 matching over 10 bases. Germline loops: CDR1 MGHRA, CDR2 YSYEKL. V lost 3 bases, J lost 8 bases, and 7 bases stayed unmatched. The CDR3 covers 16 residues. DNA of the CDR3: TGCGCCAGCAGCCAGATATCCGGGACAGGGGATTCACCCCTCCACTTT. This gives the protein CASSQISGTGDSPLHF.

In its sample, this clonotype was seen many times. The V call is TRBV7-8, the J call TRBJ2-7; 11 positions agree with TRBD1. The ends lost 2 bases at V and 5 bases at J; junction bases unmatched: 5. Germline CDR1 reads SGHVS; CDR2 reads FQNEAQ. CDR3 length: 15 residues. CDR3 residues: CASSLRDRGFDEQYF. CDR3 coding DNA: TGTGCCAGCAGCTTAAGGGACAGGGGGTTCGACGAGCAGTACTTC.

This clonotype occurred a few times. The chain combines TRBV7-9 with TRBJ1-1; unclear D gene. CDR3 length: 16 amino acids. V lost 2 bases to trimming and J lost 3 bases, with 16 bases between them. CDR1 is SEHNR and CDR2 is FQNEAQ in the germline V gene (reference sequence). The CDR3 protein is CASSLLAAARDTEAFF. The DNA of the CDR3 is TGTGCCAGCAGCTTATTGGCAGCCGCCCGGGACACTGAAGCTTTCTTT. Drawing the rest from reference TRBV7-9 and TRBJ1-1, the complete variable domain is DTGVSQNPRHKITKRGQNVTFRCDPISEHNRLYWYRQTLGQGPEFLTYFQNEAQLEKSRLLSDRFSAERPKGSFSTLEIQRTEQGDSAMYLCASSLLAAARDTEAFFGQGTRLTVV.

The gene calls are TRBV3-1 and TRBJ2-2; possibly TRBD2 for D (6 bases). The germline V gene has CDR1 LGHDT and CDR2 YNNKEL (reference sequence). The V end lost 1 base, the J end lost 4 bases, and 10 bases lay between the germline ends. The CDR3 runs to 15 residues. The CDR3, as DNA: TGTGCCAGCAGCCAAGCGGGAGCATCCACCGGGGAGCTGTTTTTT. This gives the protein CASSQAGASTGELFF.

In this sample, this clonotype turned up many times. The V gene is TRBV6-1, the J gene TRBJ1-1; tentative D call: TRBD1 (5 bases). Trimming pared 8 bases from V and 0 bases from J, leaving 13 bases between. The CDR3 spans 14 residues. Per the germline V gene, CDR1 is MNHNS and CDR2 is SASEGT. The CDR3 DNA reads TGTGCCAGCCCTGAGCGGGGGTTGAACACTGAAGCTTTCTTT. Protein: CASPERGLNTEAFF.

Concerning this clonotype: Mismatch with germline at one junction end may stem from a read error. J is TRBJ1-1 and V is TRBV7-2; 7 bases fit TRBD1. This CDR3 contains 14 residues. Germline CDR1 and CDR2: SGHTA and FQGNSA. In nucleotides, the CDR3 is TGTGCCAGCAACAGGGGTGGAGTGAACACTGTAGCTTTCTTT. It encodes CASNRGGVNTVAFF.